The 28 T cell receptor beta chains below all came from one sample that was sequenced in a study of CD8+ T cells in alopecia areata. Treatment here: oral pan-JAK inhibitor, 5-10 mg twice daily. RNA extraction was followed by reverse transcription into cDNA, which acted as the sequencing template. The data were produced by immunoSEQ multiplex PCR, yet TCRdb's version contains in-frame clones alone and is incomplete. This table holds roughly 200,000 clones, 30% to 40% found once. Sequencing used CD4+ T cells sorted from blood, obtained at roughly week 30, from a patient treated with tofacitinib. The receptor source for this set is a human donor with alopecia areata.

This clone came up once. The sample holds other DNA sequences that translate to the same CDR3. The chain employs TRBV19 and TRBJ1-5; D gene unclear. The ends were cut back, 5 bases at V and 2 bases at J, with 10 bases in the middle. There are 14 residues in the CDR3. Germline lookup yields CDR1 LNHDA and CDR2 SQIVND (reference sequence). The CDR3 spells CASSGQGGNQPQHF. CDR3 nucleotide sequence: TGTGCCAGTAGTGGCCAAGGCGGCAATCAGCCCCAGCATTTT.

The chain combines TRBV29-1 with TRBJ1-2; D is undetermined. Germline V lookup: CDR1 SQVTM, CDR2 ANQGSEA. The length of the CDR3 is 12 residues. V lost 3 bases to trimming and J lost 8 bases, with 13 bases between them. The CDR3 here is CSVEWRQAGYTF. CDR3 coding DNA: TGCAGCGTTGAGTGGCGGCAAGCCGGCTACACCTTC. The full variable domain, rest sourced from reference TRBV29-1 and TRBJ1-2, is SAVISQKPSRDICQRGTSLTIQCQVDSQVTMMFWYRQQPGQSLTLIATANQGSEATYESGFVIDKFPISRPNLTFSTLTVSNMSPEDSSIYLCSVEWRQAGYTFGSGTRLTVV.

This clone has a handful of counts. The CDR3 sequence: CASSIVRDPGELFF. The CDR3 coding sequence is TGTGCCAGTAGTATTGTTCGGGATCCCGGGGAGCTGTTTTTT. V usage is TRBV19 and J usage is TRBJ2-2; TRBD2 might be the D (5 bases). V was trimmed by 3 bases and J by 6 bases, leaving 11 bases between them. The CDR3 runs 14 residues. Germline V gene lookup returns CDR1 LNHDA and CDR2 SQIVND (reference sequence).

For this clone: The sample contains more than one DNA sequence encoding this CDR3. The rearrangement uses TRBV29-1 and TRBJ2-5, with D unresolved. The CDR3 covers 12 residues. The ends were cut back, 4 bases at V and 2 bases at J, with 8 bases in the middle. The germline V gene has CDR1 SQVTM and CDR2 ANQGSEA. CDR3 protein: CSVGGQQETQYF. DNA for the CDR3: TGCAGCGTTGGAGGTCAGCAAGAGACCCAGTACTTC.

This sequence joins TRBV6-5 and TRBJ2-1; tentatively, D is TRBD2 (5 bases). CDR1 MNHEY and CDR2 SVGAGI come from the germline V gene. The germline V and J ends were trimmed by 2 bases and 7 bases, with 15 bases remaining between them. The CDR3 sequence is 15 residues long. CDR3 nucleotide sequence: TGTGCCAGCAGTTACGAGGTTGGGAGTAAGAATGAGCAGTTCTTC. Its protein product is CASSYEVGSKNEQFF.

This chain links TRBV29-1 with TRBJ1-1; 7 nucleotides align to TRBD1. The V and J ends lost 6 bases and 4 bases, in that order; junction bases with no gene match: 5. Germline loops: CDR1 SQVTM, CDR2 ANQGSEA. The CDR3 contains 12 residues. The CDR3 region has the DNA TGCAGCGTGACAGGGTGGGTCACTGAAGCTTTCTTT. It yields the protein CSVTGWVTEAFF. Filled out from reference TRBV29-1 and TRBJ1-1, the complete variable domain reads SAVISQKPSRDICQRGTSLTIQCQVDSQVTMMFWYRQQPGQSLTLIATANQGSEATYESGFVIDKFPISRPNLTFSTLTVSNMSPEDSSIYLCSVTGWVTEAFFGQGTRLTVV.

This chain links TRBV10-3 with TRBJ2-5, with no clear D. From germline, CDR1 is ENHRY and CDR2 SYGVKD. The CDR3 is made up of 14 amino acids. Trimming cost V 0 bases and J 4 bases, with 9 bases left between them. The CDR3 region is CAISESIGSETQYF. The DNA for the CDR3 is TGTGCCATCAGTGAGTCGATAGGGTCAGAGACCCAGTACTTC.

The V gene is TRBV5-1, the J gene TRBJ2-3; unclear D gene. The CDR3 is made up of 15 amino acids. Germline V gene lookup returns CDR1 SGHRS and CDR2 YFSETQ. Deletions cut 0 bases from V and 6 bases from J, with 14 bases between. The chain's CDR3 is CASSLEGNIFDTQYF. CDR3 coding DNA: TGCGCCAGCAGCTTGGAGGGCAACATATTCGATACGCAGTATTTT.

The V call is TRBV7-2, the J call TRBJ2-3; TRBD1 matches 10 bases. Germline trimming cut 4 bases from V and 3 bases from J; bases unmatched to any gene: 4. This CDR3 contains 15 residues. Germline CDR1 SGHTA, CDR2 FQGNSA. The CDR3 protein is CASSYRTGGTDTQYF. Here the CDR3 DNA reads TGTGCCAGCAGCTACCGGACAGGGGGAACAGATACGCAGTATTTT. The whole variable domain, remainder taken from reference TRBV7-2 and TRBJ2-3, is GAGVSQSPSNKVTEKGKDVELRCDPISGHTALYWYRQSLGQGLEFLIYFQGNSAPDKSGLPSDRFSAERTGGSVSTLTIQRTQQEDSAVYLCASSYRTGGTDTQYFGPGTRLTVL.

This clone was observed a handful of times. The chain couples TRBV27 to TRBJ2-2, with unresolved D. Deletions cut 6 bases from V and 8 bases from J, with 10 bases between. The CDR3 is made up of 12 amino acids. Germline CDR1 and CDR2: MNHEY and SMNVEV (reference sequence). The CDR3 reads CASSSLLGELFF. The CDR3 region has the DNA TGTGCCAGCAGCTCCCTTCTTGGGGAGCTGTTTTTT.

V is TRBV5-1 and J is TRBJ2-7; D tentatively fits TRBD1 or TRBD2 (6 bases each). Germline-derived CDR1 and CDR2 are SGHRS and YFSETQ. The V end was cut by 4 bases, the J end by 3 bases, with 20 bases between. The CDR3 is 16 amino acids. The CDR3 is CASSLRLGGPDYEQYF. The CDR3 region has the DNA TGCGCCAGCAGCCTCCGTTTGGGGGGCCCTGACTACGAGCAGTACTTC.

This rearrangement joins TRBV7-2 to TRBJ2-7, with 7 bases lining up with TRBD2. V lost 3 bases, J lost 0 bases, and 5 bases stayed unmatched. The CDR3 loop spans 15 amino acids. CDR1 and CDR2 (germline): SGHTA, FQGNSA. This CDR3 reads CASSFLAVSSYEQYF. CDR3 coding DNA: TGTGCCAGCAGCTTCCTAGCGGTTAGCTCCTACGAGCAGTACTTC.

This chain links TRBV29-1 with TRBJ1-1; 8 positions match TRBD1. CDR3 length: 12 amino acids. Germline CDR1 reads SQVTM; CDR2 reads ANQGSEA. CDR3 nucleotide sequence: TGCTCTAGGGACAGGACGAACACTGAAGCTTTCTTT. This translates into CSRDRTNTEAFF.

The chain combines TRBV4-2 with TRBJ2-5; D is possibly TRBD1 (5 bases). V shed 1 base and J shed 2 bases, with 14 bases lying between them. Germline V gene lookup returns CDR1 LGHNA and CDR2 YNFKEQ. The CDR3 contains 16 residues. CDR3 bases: TGTGCCAGCAGCCAAGCAACCGCACAGGTTCAAGAGACCCAGTACTTC. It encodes CASSQATAQVQETQYF.

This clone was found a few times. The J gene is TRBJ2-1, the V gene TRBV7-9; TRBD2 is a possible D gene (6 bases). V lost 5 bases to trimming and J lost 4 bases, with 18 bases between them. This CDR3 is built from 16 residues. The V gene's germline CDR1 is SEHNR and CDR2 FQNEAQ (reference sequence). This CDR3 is CASSPAWLGTYNEQFF. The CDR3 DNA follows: TGTGCCAGCAGCCCCGCTTGGTTGGGGACTTACAATGAGCAGTTCTTC. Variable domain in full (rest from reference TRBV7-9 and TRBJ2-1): DTGVSQNPRHKITKRGQNVTFRCDPISEHNRLYWYRQTLGQGPEFLTYFQNEAQLEKSRLLSDRFSAERPKGSFSTLEIQRTEQGDSAMYLCASSPAWLGTYNEQFFGPGTRLTVL.

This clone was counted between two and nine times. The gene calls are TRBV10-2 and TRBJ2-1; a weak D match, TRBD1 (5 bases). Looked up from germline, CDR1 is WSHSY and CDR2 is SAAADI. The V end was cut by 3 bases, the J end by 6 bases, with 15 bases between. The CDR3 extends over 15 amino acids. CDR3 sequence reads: CASSDRARVVNEQFF. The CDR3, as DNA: TGCGCCAGCAGTGACCGGGCCAGGGTGGTCAATGAGCAGTTCTTC.

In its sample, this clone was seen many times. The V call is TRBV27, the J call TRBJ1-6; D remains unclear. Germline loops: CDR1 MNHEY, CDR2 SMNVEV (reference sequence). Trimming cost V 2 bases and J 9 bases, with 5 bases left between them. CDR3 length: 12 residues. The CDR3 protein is CASSLNGSPLHF. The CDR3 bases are TGTGCCAGCAGTTTAAATGGTTCACCCCTCCACTTT.

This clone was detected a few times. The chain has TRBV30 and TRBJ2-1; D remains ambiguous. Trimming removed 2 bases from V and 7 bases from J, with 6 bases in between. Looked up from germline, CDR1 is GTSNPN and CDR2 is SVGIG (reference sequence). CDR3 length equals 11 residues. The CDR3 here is CAWSSTNEQFF. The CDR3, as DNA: TGTGCCTGGAGTTCCACGAATGAGCAGTTCTTC.

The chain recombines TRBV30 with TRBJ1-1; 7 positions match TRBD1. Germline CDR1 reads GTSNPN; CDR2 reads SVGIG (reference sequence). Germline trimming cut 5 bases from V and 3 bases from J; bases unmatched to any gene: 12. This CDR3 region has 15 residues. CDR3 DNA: TGTGCCTGGCTAGGGGGCGCGTATTCGGACACTGAAGCTTTCTTT. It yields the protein CAWLGGAYSDTEAFF. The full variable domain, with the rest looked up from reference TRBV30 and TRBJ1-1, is SQTIHQWPATLVQPVGSPLSLECTVEGTSNPNLYWYRQAAGRGLQLLFYSVGIGQISSEVPQNLSASRPQDRQFILSSKKLLLSDSGFYLCAWLGGAYSDTEAFFGQGTRLTVV.

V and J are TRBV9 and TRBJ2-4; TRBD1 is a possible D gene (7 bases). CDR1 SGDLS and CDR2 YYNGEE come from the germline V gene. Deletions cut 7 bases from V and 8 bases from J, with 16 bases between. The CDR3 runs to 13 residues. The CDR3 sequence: CASGGPRGDIQYF. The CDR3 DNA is TGTGCCAGCGGTGGTCCCAGGGGGGACATTCAGTACTTC.

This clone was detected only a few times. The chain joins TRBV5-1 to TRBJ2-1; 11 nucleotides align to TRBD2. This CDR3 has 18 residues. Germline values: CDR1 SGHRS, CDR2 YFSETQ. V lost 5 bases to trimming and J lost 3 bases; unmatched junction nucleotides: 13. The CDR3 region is CASRAGLAAYSNYNEQFF. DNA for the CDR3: TGCGCCAGCAGAGCGGGACTAGCGGCATACTCTAACTACAATGAGCAGTTCTTC.

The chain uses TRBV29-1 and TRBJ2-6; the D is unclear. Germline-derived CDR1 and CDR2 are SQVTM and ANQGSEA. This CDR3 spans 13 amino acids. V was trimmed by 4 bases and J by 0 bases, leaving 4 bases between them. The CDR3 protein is CSVVDSGANVLTF. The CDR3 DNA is TGCAGCGTTGTTGACTCTGGGGCCAACGTCCTGACTTTC.

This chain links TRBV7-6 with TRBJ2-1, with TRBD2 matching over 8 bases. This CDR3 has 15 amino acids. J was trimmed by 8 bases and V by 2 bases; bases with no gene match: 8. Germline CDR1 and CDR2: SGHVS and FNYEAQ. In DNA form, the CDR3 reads TGTGCCAGCAGCTTAAGTTCGGGAGGGTTATATGAGCAGTTCTTC. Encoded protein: CASSLSSGGLYEQFF.

CDR3 sequence reads: CAISVEGVETQYF. The CDR3 nucleotides are TGTGCCATCAGTGTGGAGGGTGTCGAGACCCAGTACTTC. The rearrangement joins TRBV10-3 to TRBJ2-5; D perhaps matches TRBD2 (6 bases). The CDR3 is 13 amino acids. Germline CDR1 ENHRY, CDR2 SYGVKD. V shed 4 bases and J shed 5 bases, with 11 bases lying between them.

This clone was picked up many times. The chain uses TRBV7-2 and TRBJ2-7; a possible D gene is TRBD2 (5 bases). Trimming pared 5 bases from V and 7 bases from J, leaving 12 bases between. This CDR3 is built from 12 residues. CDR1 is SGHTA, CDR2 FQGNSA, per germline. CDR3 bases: TGTGCCAGCAGCATACTAGATTCGGAGCAGTACTTC. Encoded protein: CASSILDSEQYF.

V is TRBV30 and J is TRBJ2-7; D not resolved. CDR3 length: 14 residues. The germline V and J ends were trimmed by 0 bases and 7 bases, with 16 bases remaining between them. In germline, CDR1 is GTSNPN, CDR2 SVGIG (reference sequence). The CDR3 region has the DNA TGTGCCTGGAGTGTGAAGGGCCCCGCTTGGGAGCAGTACTTC. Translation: CAWSVKGPAWEQYF.

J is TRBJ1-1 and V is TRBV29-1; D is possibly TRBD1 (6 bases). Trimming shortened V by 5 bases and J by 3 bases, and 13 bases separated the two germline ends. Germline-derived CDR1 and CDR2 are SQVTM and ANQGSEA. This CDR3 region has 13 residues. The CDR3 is CSVCGGGYTEAFF. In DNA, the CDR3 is TGCAGCGTTTGTGGAGGGGGGTACACTGAAGCTTTCTTT.

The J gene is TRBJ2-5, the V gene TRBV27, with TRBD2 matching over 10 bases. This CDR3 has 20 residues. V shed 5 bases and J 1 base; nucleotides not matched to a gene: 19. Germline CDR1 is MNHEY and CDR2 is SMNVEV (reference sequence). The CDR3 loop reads CASSARGWLAGVPSQETQYF. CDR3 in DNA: TGTGCCAGCAGTGCTCGCGGTTGGCTAGCGGGAGTCCCAAGCCAAGAGACCCAGTACTTC.